Following are 17 T cell receptor beta chains from one sample sequenced in a study of identical twins. Using its own MiXCR run on the 5' RACE reads, TCRdb lists one record per CDR3 protein. The sample includes nearly 900,000 distinct CDR3 sequences, roughly 12% seen only once; the top ten take 1.5% to 2%. These data were also filed under a second study, of yellow fever vaccine responses in identical twins.

The sequencing sample was made of PBMCs. These receptors were taken from a woman younger than 30 in good health.

The CDR3 coding sequence is TGTGCCACCAGTGATCCCGGACAGTCGGGGGGTTACAATGAGCAGTTCTTC. It encodes CATSDPGQSGGYNEQFF. V gene TRBV24-1 combines with J gene TRBJ2-1; D possibly corresponds to TRBD2 (7 bases). Germline CDR1 is KGHDR and CDR2 is SFDVKD. The CDR3 length is 17 residues. Trimming removed 3 bases at V and 4 bases at J, with 18 bases between.

This clonotype has more than one count but fewer than ten. The chain carries TRBV6-1 and TRBJ2-7, with D tentatively TRBD1 (5 bases). Deletions cut 0 bases from V and 1 base from J, with 13 bases between. Per the germline V gene, CDR1 is MNHNS and CDR2 is SASEGT. This CDR3 has 16 amino acids. The CDR3 protein is CASSEAPRGPSYEQYF. The CDR3 DNA follows: TGTGCCAGCAGTGAAGCGCCTAGGGGTCCTTCCTACGAGCAGTACTTC.

The V call is TRBV2, the J call TRBJ1-2; D unclear. In germline, CDR1 is SNHLY, CDR2 FYNNEI. Deletions cut 6 bases from V and 13 bases from J, with 15 bases between. There are 11 residues in the CDR3. CDR3 loop: CASSPVGLLTF. The CDR3 region has the DNA TGTGCCAGCAGCCCCGTAGGCCTACTCACCTTC.

The chain is built from TRBV27 and TRBJ1-5, with TRBD1 as a possible D gene (5 bases). This CDR3 is built from 13 residues. Per the germline V gene, CDR1 is MNHEY and CDR2 is SMNVEV (reference sequence). With 4 bases removed from V and 4 bases from J, the gap between germline ends came to 8 bases. Written as DNA, the CDR3 is TGTGCCAGCAGTTGGCGACAGAATCAGCCCCAGCATTTT. Its translation is CASSWRQNQPQHF.

V gene TRBV28 combines with J gene TRBJ2-7, with D unresolved. CDR1 MDHEN and CDR2 SYDVKM come from the germline V gene. The CDR3 sequence is 14 residues long. Deletions cut 6 bases from V and 0 bases from J, with 12 bases between. The CDR3, as DNA: TGTGCCAGCAGCCCGGCTCAGGACTCCTACGAGCAGTACTTC. Translating gives CASSPAQDSYEQYF.

The V and J genes are TRBV28 and TRBJ2-7, with D possibly matching TRBD1 (5 bases). This CDR3 region has 14 residues. V lost 2 bases and J 6 bases, leaving 14 bases between the germline ends. CDR1 is MDHEN, CDR2 SYDVKM, per germline. In nucleotides, the CDR3 is TGTGCCAGCAGTTTACTAGGGGTTCTCGGCGAGCAGTACTTC. Its translation is CASSLLGVLGEQYF.

This clonotype was seen a handful of times. V usage is TRBV28 and J usage is TRBJ2-7; 9 bases align to TRBD2. V trimming: 4 bases; J trimming: 6 bases; junction bases outside the gene matches: 10. The CDR3 totals 15 residues. Per the germline V gene, CDR1 is MDHEN and CDR2 is SYDVKM. Here the CDR3 DNA reads TGTGCCAGCAGTTCCCCCGGACTAGCGAGAGGCGAGCAGTACGTC. Translated, it gives CASSSPGLARGEQYV.

This clonotype was seen more than once but under ten times. V and J are TRBV14 and TRBJ2-7, with TRBD2 matching over 9 bases. The V gene's germline CDR1 is SGHDN and CDR2 FVKESK. This CDR3 spans 18 amino acids. Losses at the gene ends were 4 bases for V and 1 base for J; bases not matched to a gene: 14. CDR3 in amino acids: CASSPLGLAVGGSYEQYF. The CDR3 coding sequence is TGTGCCAGCAGCCCACTGGGACTAGCCGTGGGAGGTTCCTACGAGCAGTACTTC. The full variable domain, its missing parts supplied by reference TRBV14 and TRBJ2-7, is EAGVTQFPSHSVIEKGQTVTLRCDPISGHDNLYWYRRVMGKEIKFLLHFVKESKQDESGMPNNRFLAERTGGTYSTLKVQPAELEDSGVYFCASSPLGLAVGGSYEQYFGPGTRLTVT.

This clonotype has a count of ten or more. The V gene is TRBV12-3 or TRBV12-4, the J gene TRBJ1-5; tentatively, D is TRBD1 (6 bases). The length of the CDR3 is 15 residues. Trimming removed 2 bases at V and 4 bases at J, with 12 bases between. CDR3: CASSLRTERNQPQHF. The CDR3 bases are TGTGCCAGCAGTTTAAGGACAGAGAGGAATCAGCCCCAGCATTTT.

There are a few counts of this clonotype. J is TRBJ2-1 and V is TRBV29-1, with D hard to call. CDR3 length: 11 amino acids. V lost 4 bases and J 10 bases, leaving 11 bases between the germline ends. CDR1 is SQVTM, CDR2 ANQGSEA, per germline. The CDR3 nucleotides are TGCAGCGTTGTACTTACTCAGGAGCAGTTCTTC. This codes for CSVVLTQEQFF.

This chain links TRBV7-8 with TRBJ1-1, with a tentative D call TRBD1 (5 bases). Trimming shortened V by 3 bases and J by 7 bases, and 15 bases separated the two germline ends. This CDR3 has 14 amino acids. Germline V gene lookup returns CDR1 SGHVS and CDR2 FQNEAQ. The CDR3 reads CASSFQGAGVEAFF. The CDR3 coding sequence is TGTGCCAGCAGCTTTCAGGGAGCGGGTGTTGAAGCTTTCTTT. Full variable domain (remainder filled in from reference TRBV7-8 and TRBJ1-1): GAGVSQSPRYKVAKRGQDVALRCDPISGHVSLFWYQQALGQGPEFLTYFQNEAQLDKSGLPSDRFFAERPEGSVSTLKIQRTQQEDSAVYLCASSFQGAGVEAFFGQGTRLTVV.

The sample holds a few counts of this clonotype. The chain uses TRBV12-3 or TRBV12-4 and TRBJ1-5, with D perhaps matching TRBD1 (6 bases). The germline V and J ends were trimmed by 2 bases and 5 bases, with 10 bases remaining between them. The CDR3 contains 14 residues. The CDR3 DNA is TGTGCCAGCAGTTTACCAGGGGTAGATCAGCCCCAGCATTTT. Amino acids: CASSLPGVDQPQHF.

J is TRBJ1-4 and V is TRBV15, with 11 bases matching TRBD1. The ends lost 8 bases at V and 10 bases at J; junction bases unmatched: 9. This CDR3 contains 14 residues. In germline, CDR1 is LNHNV, CDR2 YYDKDF (reference sequence). CDR3 sequence: CATSPAGTGGKLFF. CDR3 DNA: TGTGCCACCTCCCCCGCAGGGACAGGGGGAAAACTGTTTTTT.

The chain recombines TRBV28 with TRBJ2-7; D unclear. V was shortened by 5 bases and J by 6 bases, with 20 bases between the two germline ends. The CDR3 is made up of 15 amino acids. Germline CDR1 is MDHEN and CDR2 is SYDVKM. CDR3 nucleotides: TGTGCCAGCAGTCCACAACCCAACGAGGCCCTCGAGCAGTACGTC. Protein: CASSPQPNEALEQYV.

This clonotype came up a few times. The chain recombines TRBV6-1 with TRBJ1-5, with D perhaps matching TRBD1 (6 bases). The CDR3 has 15 residues. The V gene's germline CDR1 is MNHNS and CDR2 SASEGT. Deletions cut 2 bases from V and 1 base from J, with 9 bases between. In DNA, the CDR3 is TGTGCCAGCAGTGAAATAGGGGGAAGCAATCAGCCCCAGCATTTT. Translated: CASSEIGGSNQPQHF.

This clonotype was seen a few times. The J gene is TRBJ2-7, the V gene TRBV12-3 or TRBV12-4, with TRBD2 as a possible D gene (5 bases). The germline V and J ends were trimmed by 5 bases and 1 base, with 15 bases remaining between them. The CDR3 is made up of 15 amino acids. CDR3 loop: CASSPLEGVSYEQYF. DNA of the CDR3: TGTGCCAGCAGTCCGCTCGAGGGAGTATCCTACGAGCAGTACTTC.

This chain uses TRBV5-1 with TRBJ2-1; TRBD2 matches at 13 bases. The CDR3 spans 15 residues. Looked up from germline, CDR1 is SGHRS and CDR2 is YFSETQ. V lost 5 bases and J lost 8; bases outside the gene matches: 7. DNA for the CDR3: TGCGCCAGCAGGGATGGACTAGCGGGAGTCCATGAGCAGTTCTTC. Translation gives CASRDGLAGVHEQFF.